The T cell receptor (beta chain) described here comes from a study of T cells after yellow fever vaccination. Whole-study results and caveats: Abundant bulk-population clonotypes could contaminate the FACS-sorted repertoires. Booster samples showed a return of most primary-vaccination clones (about 97% CD4, approximately 90% CD8). Weaker overall was a secondary response that nonetheless peaked faster, on day 5 versus 15.

Conversion of TCR transcripts into cDNA relied on 5'RACE template switching, which added a universal primer site and UMIs. From the 5' RACE reads, TCRdb called clonotypes with MiXCR, one entry per CDR3 protein. The sample includes roughly 96,000 distinct CDR3 sequences, 7.5% to 10% of them seen just once. This clonotype was observed a few times. This TCR came from a man between 18 and 35 years old who received the YFV17D yellow fever vaccine. Sequencing used CD8+ T cells not binding an NS4B(214-222) dextramer, sorted from PBMCs, obtained less than 18 days after the first yellow fever vaccination.

This CDR3 is CAWRTGGYEQYF. The CDR3 DNA is TGTGCCTGGCGGACAGGGGGCTACGAGCAGTACTTC. The chain uses TRBV30 and TRBJ2-7, with 10 bases matching TRBD1. With V trimmed by 5 bases and J by 3 bases, 1 base remained unmatched. This CDR3 region has 12 residues. Germline V CDR1 and CDR2: GTSNPN, SVGIG (reference sequence).